Listed here is a single TCR beta chain. Produced via immunoSEQ multiplex PCR; TCRdb's table is partial and in-frame only. The sample includes 90,000 or so clones, about 90% seen only once; the top ten take almost 8.5%. The record originates from a study of OX40 agonist ivuxolimab in advanced cancers. Deletions cut 0 bases from V and 7 bases from J, with 10 bases between. Germline V CDR1 and CDR2: SGHTA, FQGNSA. The CDR3 is made up of 13 amino acids. V is TRBV7-2 and J is TRBJ2-7; D is possibly TRBD2 (6 bases). The sequence came from an adult with an advanced solid tumor such as melanoma, head and neck, liver or kidney cancer. The input for sequencing was CD4+ or CD8+ T cells sorted from blood, taken in a trial of the OX40 agonist ivuxolimab. CDR3 bases: TGTGCCAGCAGCTTAGCACCGGAGGGGGAGCAGTACGTC. Translating it yields CASSLAPEGEQYV.